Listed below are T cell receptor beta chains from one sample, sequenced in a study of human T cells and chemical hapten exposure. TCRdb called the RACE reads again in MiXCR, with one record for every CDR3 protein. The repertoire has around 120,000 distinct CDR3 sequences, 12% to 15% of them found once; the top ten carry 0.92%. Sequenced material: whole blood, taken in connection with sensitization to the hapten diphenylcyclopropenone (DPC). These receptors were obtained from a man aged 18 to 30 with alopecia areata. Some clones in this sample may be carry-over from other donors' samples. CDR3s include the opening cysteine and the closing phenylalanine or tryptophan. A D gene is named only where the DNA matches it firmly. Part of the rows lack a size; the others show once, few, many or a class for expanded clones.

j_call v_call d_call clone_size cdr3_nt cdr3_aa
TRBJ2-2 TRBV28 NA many TGTGCCAGCAGTTTATGGGGGGTTCGGGAGCTGTTTTTT CASSLWGVRELFF
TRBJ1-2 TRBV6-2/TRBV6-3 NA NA TGTACCAGCAGGCGGACAGAGAACTATGGCTACACCTTC CTSRRTENYGYTF
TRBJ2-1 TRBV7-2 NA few TGTGCCAGCAGCTGGGTTACGGGCGGAGCCAATGAGCAGTTCTTC CASSWVTGGANEQFF
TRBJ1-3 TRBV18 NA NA TGTGCCAGCTCACCACGATTCCCTCGGACTGGAAACACCATATATTTT CASSPRFPRTGNTIYF
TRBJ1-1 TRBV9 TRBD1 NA TGTGCCAGCAGCGCCCCAGGGGGCTTGACTGAAGCTTTCTTT CASSAPGGLTEAFF
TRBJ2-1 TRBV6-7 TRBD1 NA TGTGCCAGCATTAACCGGACAGGTTGCAATGAGCAGTTCTTC CASINRTGCNEQFF
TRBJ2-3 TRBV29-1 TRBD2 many TGCAGCGCATCAAAGACTAGCGGGGTGACAGATACGCAGTATTTT CSASKTSGVTDTQYF
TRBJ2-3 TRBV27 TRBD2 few TGTGCCAGCAGTTTGTGGCCCCCCGGGGGGGAAATTAGCACAGATACGCAGTATTTT CASSLWPPGGEISTDTQYF
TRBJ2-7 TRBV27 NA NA TGTGCCAGCAGTTTAAGGTCAGGAGGAACCTACGAGCAGTACTTC CASSLRSGGTYEQYF
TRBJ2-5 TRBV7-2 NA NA TGTGCCAGCAGCTGGACGAACCAAGAGACCCAGTACTTC CASSWTNQETQYF
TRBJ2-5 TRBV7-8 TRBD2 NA TGTGCCAGCAGCGCCGCTAGCGGTGCAGAGACCCAGTACTTC CASSAASGAETQYF
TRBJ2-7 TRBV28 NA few TGTGCCAGCAGGGAGGCCTACGAGCAGTACTTC CASREAYEQYF
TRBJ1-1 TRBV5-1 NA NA TGCGCCAGCAGCTTGGTCGAGGGAAACACTGAAGCTTTCTTT CASSLVEGNTEAFF
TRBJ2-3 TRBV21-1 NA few TGTGCCAGCACCAATACTAGCGGGGGCGACTCCGACACAGATACGCAGTATTTT CASTNTSGGDSDTDTQYF
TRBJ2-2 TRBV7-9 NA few TGTGCCAGCAGCTCCGGGACACAAATCACCGGGGAGCTGTTTTTT CASSSGTQITGELFF
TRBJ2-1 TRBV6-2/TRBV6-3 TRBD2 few TGTGCCAGCAGTCCGTCTAGCGGGGCCCCCTACAATGAGCAGTTCTTC CASSPSSGAPYNEQFF
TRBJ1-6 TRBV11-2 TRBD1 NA TGTGCCAGCAGCGCGGACAGGGACTCACCCCTCCACTTT CASSADRDSPLHF
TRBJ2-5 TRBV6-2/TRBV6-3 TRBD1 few TGTGCCAGCAGGGGGGACAGTCTCGTGGAGACCCAGTACTTC CASRGDSLVETQYF
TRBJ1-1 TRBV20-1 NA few TGCAGTGCTAGGACCGGAGGGACCCCTGAAGCTTTCTTT CSARTGGTPEAFF